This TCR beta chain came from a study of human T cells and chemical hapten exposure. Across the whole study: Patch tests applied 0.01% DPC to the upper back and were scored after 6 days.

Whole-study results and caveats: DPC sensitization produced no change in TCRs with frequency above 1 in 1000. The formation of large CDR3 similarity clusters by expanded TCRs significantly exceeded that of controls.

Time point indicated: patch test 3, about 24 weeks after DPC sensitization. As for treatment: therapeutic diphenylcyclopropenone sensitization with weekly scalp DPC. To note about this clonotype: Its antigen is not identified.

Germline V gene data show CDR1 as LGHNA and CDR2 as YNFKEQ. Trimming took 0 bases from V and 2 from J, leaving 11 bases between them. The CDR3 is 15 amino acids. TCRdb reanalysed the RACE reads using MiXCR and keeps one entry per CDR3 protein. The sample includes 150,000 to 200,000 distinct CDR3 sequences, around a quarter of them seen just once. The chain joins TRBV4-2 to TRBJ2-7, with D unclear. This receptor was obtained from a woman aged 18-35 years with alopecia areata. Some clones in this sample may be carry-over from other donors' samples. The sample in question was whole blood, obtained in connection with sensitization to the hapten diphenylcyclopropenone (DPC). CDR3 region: CASSQDPGGAYEQYF. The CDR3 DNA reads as TGTGCCAGCAGCCAAGATCCCGGCGGAGCCTACGAGCAGTACTTC.